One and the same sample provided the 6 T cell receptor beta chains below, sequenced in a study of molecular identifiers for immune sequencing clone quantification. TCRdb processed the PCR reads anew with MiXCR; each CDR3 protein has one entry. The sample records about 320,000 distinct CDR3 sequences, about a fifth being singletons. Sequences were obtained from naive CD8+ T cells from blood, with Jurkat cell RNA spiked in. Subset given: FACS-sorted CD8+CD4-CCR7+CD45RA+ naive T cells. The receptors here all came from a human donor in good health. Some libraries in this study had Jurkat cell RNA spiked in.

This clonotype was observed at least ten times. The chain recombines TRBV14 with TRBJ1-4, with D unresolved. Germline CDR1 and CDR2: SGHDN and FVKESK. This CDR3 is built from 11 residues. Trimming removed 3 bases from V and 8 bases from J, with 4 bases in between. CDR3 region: CASSHGEKLFF. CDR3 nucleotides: TGTGCCAGCAGCCACGGCGAAAAACTGTTTTTT.

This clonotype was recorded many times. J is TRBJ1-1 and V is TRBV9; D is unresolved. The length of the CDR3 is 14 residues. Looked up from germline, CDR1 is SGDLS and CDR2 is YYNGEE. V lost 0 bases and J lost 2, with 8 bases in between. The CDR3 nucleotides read TGTGCCAGCAGCGTAGATGGGAGTAACACTGAAGCTTTCTTT. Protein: CASSVDGSNTEAFF.

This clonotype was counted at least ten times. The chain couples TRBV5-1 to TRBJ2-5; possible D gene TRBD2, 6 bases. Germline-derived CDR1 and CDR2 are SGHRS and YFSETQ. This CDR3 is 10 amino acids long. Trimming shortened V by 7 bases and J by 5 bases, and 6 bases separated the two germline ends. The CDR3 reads CASRGETQYF. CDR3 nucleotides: TGCGCCAGCCGGGGGGAGACCCAGTACTTC. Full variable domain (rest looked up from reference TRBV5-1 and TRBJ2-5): KAGVTQTPRYLIKTRGQQVTLSCSPISGHRSVSWYQQTPGQGLQFLFEYFSETQRNKGNFPGRFSGRQFSNSRSEMNVSTLELGDSALYLCASRGETQYFGPGTRLLVL.

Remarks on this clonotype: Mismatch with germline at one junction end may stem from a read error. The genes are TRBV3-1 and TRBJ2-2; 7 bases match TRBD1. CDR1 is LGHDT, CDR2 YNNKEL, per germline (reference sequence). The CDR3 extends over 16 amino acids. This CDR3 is CASGQEKTGYTGELFF. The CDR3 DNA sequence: TGTGCCAGCGGCCAAGAAAAGACAGGGTACACCGGGGAGCTGTTTTTT. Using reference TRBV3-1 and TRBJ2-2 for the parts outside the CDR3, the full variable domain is DTAVSQTPKYLVTQMGNDKSIKCEQNLGHDTMYWYKQDSKKFLKIMFSYNNKELIINETVPNRFSPKSPDKAHLNLHINSLELGDSAVYFCASGQEKTGYTGELFFGEGSRLTVL.

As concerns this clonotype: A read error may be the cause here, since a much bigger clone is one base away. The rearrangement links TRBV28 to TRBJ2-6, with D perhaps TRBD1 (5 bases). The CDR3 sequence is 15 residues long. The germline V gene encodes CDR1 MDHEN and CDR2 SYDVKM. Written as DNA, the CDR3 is TGTGCCAGCATCGGCCTCTTGTCTGGGGCCAACGTCCTGGCTTTC. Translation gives CASIGLLSGANVLAF.

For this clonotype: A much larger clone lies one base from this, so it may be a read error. The chain's CDR3 is CASSTGRSPPYGYTF. The CDR3 DNA is TGTGCCAGCAGTACCGGACGGTCCCCCCCCTATGGCTACACCTTC. The rearrangement uses TRBV12-3 or TRBV12-4 and TRBJ1-2; unclear D gene. V dropped 5 bases and J dropped 4 bases, with 17 bases sitting between them. The CDR3 contains 15 residues.